These T cell receptor beta chains were read from a single sample in a study of human T cells and chemical hapten exposure. TCRdb reanalysed the RACE reads using MiXCR and keeps one entry per CDR3 protein. The table has more than 250,000 distinct CDR3 sequences, about 8.1% seen once; the top ten hold over 2%. This specimen consisted of whole blood, obtained in connection with sensitization to the hapten diphenylcyclopropenone (DPC). These receptors were collected from a woman between 40 and 55 years old with alopecia areata. Some clones in this sample may be carry-over from other donors' samples. Each CDR3 is given with its conserved first and last residue. The D gene is left open where the match is weak.

TRBJ2-5 | TRBD2 | TRBV20-1 | CSARDTGTSGKETQYF
TRBJ1-5 | . | TRBV19 | CAIGMGGNQPQHF
TRBJ1-1 | . | TRBV2 | CASSRQLSNTEAFF
TRBJ2-5 | TRBD1 | TRBV9 | CASSARQGQDETQYF
TRBJ2-7 | . | TRBV28 | CASSSLDGKGGEQYF
TRBJ2-1 | TRBD1 | TRBV10-3 | CAIRPGQGASEQFF
TRBJ2-3 | . | TRBV28 | CASSLIGTDTQYF
TRBJ2-7 | TRBD2 | TRBV6-2/TRBV6-3 | CASNWLAGGYEQYF
TRBJ2-3 | TRBD1 | TRBV5-5 | CASSWMTGRADTQYF
TRBJ1-2 | TRBD1 | TRBV18 | CASSPSGTGGFYGYTF
TRBJ2-1 | . | TRBV30 | CAWSVPGWVNEQFF
TRBJ2-7 | TRBD1 | TRBV9 | CASSVAGGSSYEQYF
TRBJ2-1 | TRBD1 | TRBV7-2 | CASSFSQRTGLLNEQFF
TRBJ2-7 | . | TRBV21-1 | CASSKDPPGAIRELGEQYF
TRBJ1-5 | . | TRBV7-3 | CASSSPCTGTYNQPQHF
TRBJ2-5 | . | TRBV9 | CASSVGSGSEETQYF
TRBJ1-5 | . | TRBV20-1 | CSARRAGTPNQPQHF
TRBJ1-1 | . | TRBV10-3 | CAISESRDTEAFF
TRBJ2-3 | TRBD1 | TRBV14 | CASSMTGVFPDTQYF
TRBJ2-3 | . | TRBV12-3/TRBV12-4 | CASSWGGRADTQYF
TRBJ2-7 | TRBD1 | TRBV5-1 | CASSGSGTAREYF
TRBJ2-4 | TRBD1 | TRBV7-9 | CASSYTGGGNIQYF
TRBJ2-5 | TRBD2 | TRBV5-5 | CASSLGASGRAWGTQYF
TRBJ2-2 | . | TRBV5-6 | CASSLGRVATGELFF
TRBJ2-7 | TRBD1 | TRBV5-6 | CASSSLSRTGSGEQYF
TRBJ2-7 | . | TRBV6-2/TRBV6-3 | CASSYSKVFGLTYEQYF
TRBJ2-5 | . | TRBV20-1 | CSANGLEQETQYF
TRBJ2-1 | . | TRBV27 | CASNQAGSLFNNEQFF
TRBJ2-7 | TRBD1 | TRBV7-2 | CASSSGQGPPYEQYF
TRBJ2-2 | . | TRBV20-1 | CSAIPPMQRGYYTGELFF
TRBJ2-3 | TRBD1 | TRBV4-3 | CASSQDLSDRLDTQYF
TRBJ2-7 | TRBD2 | TRBV29-1 | CSVVLAGELGEQYF
TRBJ2-2 | . | TRBV27 | CASSLWQAAGELFF
TRBJ2-1 | TRBD2 | TRBV5-1 | CASSSIAGDYNEQFF
TRBJ2-1 | . | TRBV3-1 | CASSQGAGEQFF
TRBJ1-1 | . | TRBV18 | CASSPQGKLNTEAFF
TRBJ2-2 | TRBD2 | TRBV20-1 | CSASRFAPGLTYTGELFF
TRBJ2-2 | TRBD1 | TRBV7-3 | CASSLNRGRVSTGELFF
TRBJ2-5 | TRBD1 | TRBV4-2 | CASSRTGLRETQYF
TRBJ2-7 | . | TRBV6-6 | CASTQVILSSYEQYF
TRBJ2-2 | TRBD1 | TRBV7-3 | CASSPTGAPGELFF
TRBJ2-5 | . | TRBV9 | CASSVGATFQETQYF